This is a list of T cell receptor beta chains from one sample in a study of OX40 agonist ivuxolimab in advanced cancers. Data came from immunoSEQ multiplex PCR; TCRdb stores just in-frame clones and leaves some out. The data show some 54,000 clones, roughly 81% seen once. Here the sequenced sample was CD4+ or CD8+ T cells sorted from blood, taken in a trial of the OX40 agonist ivuxolimab. The receptor source for this set is an adult with an advanced solid tumor such as melanoma, head and neck, liver or kidney cancer. The CDR3 runs from the conserved cysteine through the conserved F or W. D genes are given only for firm matches.

v_gene	d_gene	j_gene	len	CDR3nt	CDR3aa
TRBV25-1	NA	TRBJ1-4	14	TGTGCCAGCAGTGGGCGGGCTTTTAATGAAAAACTGTTTTTT	CASSGRAFNEKLFF
TRBV28	TRBD1	TRBJ2-7	15	TGTGCCAGCAGTCCTCCGGGACAGGGTTCCAACGAGCAGTACTTC	CASSPPGQGSNEQYF
TRBV4-3	TRBD1	TRBJ2-1	13	TGCGCCAGCGGACGGCAGGGGGCGAATGAGCAGTTCTTC	CASGRQGANEQFF
TRBV7-9	TRBD2	TRBJ2-2	14	TGTGCCAGCAGTCTTAGCGGGAGAGCCGGGGAGCTGTTTTTT	CASSLSGRAGELFF
TRBV6-1	NA	TRBJ2-4	11	TGTGCCAGCGTAAGAGGAAACATTCAGTACTTC	CASVRGNIQYF
TRBV7-2	TRBD2	TRBJ2-7	16	TGTGCCAGCACCATGGGGGGGGTACGGAACACCTACGAGCAGTACTTC	CASTMGGVRNTYEQYF
TRBV19	TRBD2	TRBJ2-7	13	TGTGCCAGTAGCACCCAGGGACTAGCGGAGCAGTACTTC	CASSTQGLAEQYF
TRBV6-5	NA	TRBJ2-1	11	TGTGCCAGCAGTTATAGCAATGAGCAGTTCTTC	CASSYSNEQFF
TRBV5-6	NA	TRBJ2-5	12	TGTGCCAGCAGCCGTTTCCAAGAGACCCAGTACTTC	CASSRFQETQYF
TRBV30	NA	TRBJ1-2	15	TGTGCCTGGAGGGGGCCGGGCGGGCTTGAAGATGGCTACACCTTC	CAWRGPGGLEDGYTF
TRBV9	TRBD1	TRBJ2-2	15	TGTGCCAGCAGCCGGGACAGGGCAGGCACCGGGGAGCTGTTTTTT	CASSRDRAGTGELFF
TRBV27	NA	TRBJ2-7	15	TGTGCCAGCAGTTCCTCCGGGACACTTTCCTACGAGCAGTACTTC	CASSSSGTLSYEQYF
TRBV28	NA	TRBJ1-2	15	TGTGCCAGCAGTCCCACGGGGCCAGACGGCTATGGCTACACCTTC	CASSPTGPDGYGYTF
TRBV11-1	NA	TRBJ2-7	15	TGTGCCAGCAGCCTCAGGAGGATAGAGGTGAGCGAGCAGTACTTC	CASSLRRIEVSEQYF
TRBV7-2	TRBD1	TRBJ2-7	14	TGTGCCAGCAGCCTCCAGGGGGCCCTCTACGAGCAGTACTTC	CASSLQGALYEQYF
TRBV19	TRBD1	TRBJ1-1	12	TGTGCCAGTAGTTTAAACAGGGGGGAAGCTTTCTTT	CASSLNRGEAFF
TRBV5-5	NA	TRBJ1-1	13	TGTGCCAGCAGCATCCGAGTAAGCACTGAAGCTTTCTTT	CASSIRVSTEAFF
TRBV7-2	NA	TRBJ1-3	15	TGTGCCAGCAGCTTAACAGGGATGAGTGGAAACACCATATATTTT	CASSLTGMSGNTIYF
TRBV2	NA	TRBJ1-3	13	TGTGCCAGCAATGGACAATCTGGAAACACCATATATTTT	CASNGQSGNTIYF
TRBV5-1	NA	TRBJ2-7	13	TGCGCCAGCAAAACCGGGCCCGCTACCGAGCAGTACTTC	CASKTGPATEQYF
TRBV30	NA	TRBJ1-1	16	TGTGCCTGGGTCCCAGGGGAGAAAGATTTGAACACTGAAGCTTTCTTT	CAWVPGEKDLNTEAFF
TRBV2	NA	TRBJ2-6	16	TGTGCCAGCATCTCCAGTAGTACATCTGGGGCCAACGTCCTGACTTTC	CASISSSTSGANVLTF
TRBV9	TRBD2	TRBJ2-2	15	TGTGCCAGCAGCGTGGGGCTAGCGGGAGTCGGGGAGCTGTTTTTT	CASSVGLAGVGELFF
TRBV11-1	NA	TRBJ1-1	13	TGTGCCAGCAGCGTAACAGGTAGCGCTGAAGCTTTCTTT	CASSVTGSAEAFF
TRBV30	TRBD1	TRBJ1-5	14	TGTGCCTGTTACTCGGACAGGGAGAATCAGCCCCAGCATTTT	CACYSDRENQPQHF
TRBV5-6	NA	TRBJ2-7	13	TGTGCCAGCAGCCTCGTACAGGGATACGAGCAGTACTTC	CASSLVQGYEQYF